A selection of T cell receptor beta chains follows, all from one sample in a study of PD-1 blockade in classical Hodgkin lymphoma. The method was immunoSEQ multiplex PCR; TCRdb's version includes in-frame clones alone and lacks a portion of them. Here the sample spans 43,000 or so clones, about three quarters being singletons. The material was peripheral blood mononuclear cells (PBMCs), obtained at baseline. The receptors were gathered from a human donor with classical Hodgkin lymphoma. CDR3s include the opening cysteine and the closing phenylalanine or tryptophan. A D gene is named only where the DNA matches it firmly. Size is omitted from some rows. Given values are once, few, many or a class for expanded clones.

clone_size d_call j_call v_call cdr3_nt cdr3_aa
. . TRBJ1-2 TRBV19 TGTGCCAGTAGTAGAAAACAGGGTGCCCTTAACTATGGCTACACCTTC CASSRKQGALNYGYTF
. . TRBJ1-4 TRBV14 TGTGCCAGCAGCCAAGCACCGACAGGTGCTGCTAATGAAAAACTGTTTTTT CASSQAPTGAANEKLFF
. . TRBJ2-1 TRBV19 TGTGCCAGTAGTCTACAGGGCAGCAGCTCCTACAATGAGCAGTTCTTC CASSLQGSSSYNEQFF
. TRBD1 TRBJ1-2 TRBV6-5 TGTGCCAGCAGCGAAGAAGGGGGCGGCTATGGCTACACCTTC CASSEEGGGYGYTF
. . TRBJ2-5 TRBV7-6 TGTGCCAGCAGCTCCCGGAGAGGGGAGACCCAGTACTTC CASSSRRGETQYF
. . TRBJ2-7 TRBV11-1 TGTGCCAGCAGCATAGGACAGACCTACGAGCAGTACTTC CASSIGQTYEQYF
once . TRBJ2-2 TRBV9 TGTGCCAGCAGTCCCACTCCCGGGGTGCGAACCGGGGAGCTGTTTTTT CASSPTPGVRTGELFF
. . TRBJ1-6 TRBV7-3 TGTGCCAGCAGCTTAGGCGGGGCCAATTCACCCCTCCACTTT CASSLGGANSPLHF
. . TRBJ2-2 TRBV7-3 TGTGCCAGCAGCTTAATTGCGGGTACGAACACCGGGGAGCTGTTTTTT CASSLIAGTNTGELFF
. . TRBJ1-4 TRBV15 TGTGCCACCAGTAGAAGTGGGGCGACGTCGGATGAAAAACTGTTTTTT CATSRSGATSDEKLFF
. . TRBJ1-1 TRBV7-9 TGTGCCAGCAACTCACGCACTGAAGCTTTCTTT CASNSRTEAFF
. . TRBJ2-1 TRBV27 TGTGCCAGCAGTCCCCGTGGGGACTCAACCTACAATGAGCAGTTCTTC CASSPRGDSTYNEQFF
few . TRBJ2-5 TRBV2 TGTGCCAGCAGTGACTTTGGCTGGATGGGCCAAGAGACCCAGTACTTC CASSDFGWMGQETQYF
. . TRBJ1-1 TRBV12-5 TGTGCTAGTGGTTTGGTACCGTCTGAAGCTTTCTTT CASGLVPSEAFF
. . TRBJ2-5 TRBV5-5 TGTGCCAGCAGTTTTAGACTGGAGCCGTGGGAGACCCAGTACTTC CASSFRLEPWETQYF
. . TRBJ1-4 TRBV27 TGTGCCAGCAGTTTTTGGGCTAATGAAAAACTGTTTTTT CASSFWANEKLFF
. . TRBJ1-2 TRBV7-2 TGTGCCAGCAGCTTAGAAGCATTCGCGGGGGCTGGCTACACCTTC CASSLEAFAGAGYTF
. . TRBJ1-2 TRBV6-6 TGTGCCAGCACCCATATAGCTAACTATGGCTACACCTTC CASTHIANYGYTF
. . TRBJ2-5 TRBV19 TGTGCCAGTAGTGTAGGGGGAGGGACACTAGAGACCCAGTACTTC CASSVGGGTLETQYF
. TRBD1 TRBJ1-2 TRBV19 TGTGCCAGTAGTATCCAGAACAGGGGGACTTATGGCTACACCTTC CASSIQNRGTYGYTF
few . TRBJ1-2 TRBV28 TGTGCCCGGAGGTGGACCCGGTCAGATGGCTACACCTTC CARRWTRSDGYTF
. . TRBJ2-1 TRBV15 TGTGCCACCAGCAGAGATCAGGACTCCAACAATGAGCAGTTCTTC CATSRDQDSNNEQFF
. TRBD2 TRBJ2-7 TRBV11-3 TGTGCCAGCAGCCCCGTCGCCGGGAGGTGGGGCCCCGAGCAGTACTTC CASSPVAGRWGPEQYF